The 18 T cell receptor beta chains below come from one sample, sequenced in a study of cytomegalovirus exposure and HLA in healthy donors. The PCR made use of 60 Vbeta and 13 Jbeta primers. The table came from immunoSEQ multiplex PCR; TCRdb's copy has only in-frame clones and leaves some out. Counted here are 90,000 to 150,000 clones, 77% occurring once; the ten biggest clones make up roughly 5%. The sequenced sample was PBMCs. The origin of the receptors is a man aged 45-60 years in good health and CMV-seropositive.

This rearrangement joins TRBV6-5 to TRBJ1-2; TRBD1 agrees at 7 bases. V shed 6 bases, J shed 2 bases, and the junction held 6 bases outside the gene matches. The CDR3 extends over 14 amino acids. Germline CDR1 MNHEY, CDR2 SVGAGI. DNA for the CDR3: TGTGCCAGCAGCAGGGGGATTGAAAACTATGGCTACACCTTC. Translating gives CASSRGIENYGYTF.

V is TRBV19 and J is TRBJ1-6, with D uncertain. Germline values: CDR1 LNHDA, CDR2 SQIVND (reference sequence). The germline V and J ends were trimmed by 7 bases and 8 bases, with 12 bases remaining between them. This CDR3 comprises 13 residues. The CDR3 nucleotides are TGTGCCAGTACCGACACGGTGGATTCACCCCTCCACTTT. Translation gives CASTDTVDSPLHF.

V usage is TRBV7-9 and J usage is TRBJ2-7, with TRBD2 identical over 12 bases. The V segment lost 5 bases and the J segment 2 bases; nucleotides outside the gene matches: 4. Per the germline V gene, CDR1 is SEHNR and CDR2 is FQNEAQ (reference sequence). The CDR3 runs to 15 residues. The CDR3 nucleotides read TGTGCCAGCAGCACGGGGACTAGCGGGCCCTACGAGCAGTACTTC. It encodes CASSTGTSGPYEQYF.

V and J are TRBV29-1 and TRBJ1-2; D might be TRBD1 (6 bases). CDR1 SQVTM and CDR2 ANQGSEA come from the germline V gene. V gave up 8 bases and J gave up 6 bases, with 13 bases separating them. This CDR3 is built from 11 residues. CDR3 in DNA: TGCAGCATTCCGGGGGGCCATGGCTACACCTTC. Translation gives CSIPGGHGYTF.

The rearrangement links TRBV10-3 to TRBJ2-1; TRBD2 agrees at 7 bases. The CDR3 is 13 residues long. Trimming removed 4 bases from V and 8 bases from J; junction bases left unmatched: 5. Per germline, CDR1 ENHRY and CDR2 SYGVKD. Here the CDR3 DNA reads TGTGCCATCAGTGGCCCTAGCGGAGATGAGCAGTTCTTC. Protein product: CAISGPSGDEQFF.

The V call is TRBV19, the J call TRBJ1-1; 9 nucleotides line up with TRBD1. The germline V gene encodes CDR1 LNHDA and CDR2 SQIVND (reference sequence). V lost 8 bases and J lost 2; bases outside the gene matches: 3. The CDR3 has 13 residues. The CDR3 protein is CASVDRGNTEAFF. The CDR3 region has the DNA TGTGCCAGTGTGGACAGGGGAAACACTGAAGCTTTCTTT.

The chain has TRBV7-2 and TRBJ2-1; 9 bases agree with TRBD1. The germline gives CDR1 SGHTA, CDR2 FQGNSA. V lost 11 bases, J lost 5 bases, and 7 bases stayed unmatched. The CDR3 has 13 amino acids. The CDR3 DNA reads TGTGCCTCCAAGGGACAGGGTCACAATGAGCAGTTCTTC. Encoded protein: CASKGQGHNEQFF. The complete variable domain, with remaining parts taken from reference TRBV7-2 and TRBJ2-1, reads GAGVSQSPSNKVTEKGKDVELRCDPISGHTALYWYRQSLGQGLEFLIYFQGNSAPDKSGLPSDRFSAERTGGSVSTLTIQRTQQEDSAVYLCASKGQGHNEQFFGPGTRLTVL.

The chain is built from TRBV18 and TRBJ2-7; tentatively, D is TRBD1 (6 bases). The germline V and J ends were trimmed by 5 bases and 5 bases, with 13 bases remaining between them. The CDR3 is 13 amino acids. The V gene's germline CDR1 is KGHSH and CDR2 LQKENI. CDR3 nucleotide sequence: TGTGCCAGCTCATTCGACAGGTCCAACGAGCAGTACTTC. Translated: CASSFDRSNEQYF.

About this clone itself: Other DNA sequences within the sample encode an identical CDR3. The rearrangement uses TRBV2 and TRBJ1-1, with 7 positions matching TRBD1. J lost 1 base, V lost 0 bases, and 2 bases had no gene match. CDR3 size: 15 residues. The germline V gene encodes CDR1 SNHLY and CDR2 FYNNEI. The CDR3 protein is CASSEATGRNTEAFF. DNA for the CDR3: TGTGCCAGCAGTGAAGCGACAGGGAGGAACACTGAAGCTTTCTTT.

This chain joins TRBV6-1 and TRBJ1-5; D gene uncertain. This CDR3 region has 13 residues. Trimming left V 3 bases short and J 8 bases short, with 11 bases between. From germline, CDR1 is MNHNS and CDR2 SASEGT. CDR3 DNA sequence: TGTGCCAGCAGTGAGGGCCGTTTGAAGCCCCAGCATTTT. Its translation: CASSEGRLKPQHF.

This chain connects TRBV2 to TRBJ2-4, with 7 positions matching TRBD1. CDR1 SNHLY and CDR2 FYNNEI come from the germline V gene. The CDR3 spans 14 residues. V dropped 6 bases and J dropped 1; count of bases not matched to a gene: 3. DNA of the CDR3: TGTGCCAGCAGGGAGACAGGGGCCAAAAACATTCAGTACTTC. Protein sequence: CASRETGAKNIQYF.

The chain has TRBV9 and TRBJ2-5; D might be TRBD1 (6 bases). Germline CDR1 and CDR2: SGDLS and YYNGEE. V was cut by 3 bases and J by 4 bases, with 16 bases left in between. This CDR3 contains 15 residues. The CDR3 sequence: CASSAGWGQRETQYF. The CDR3 DNA reads TGTGCCAGCAGCGCTGGTTGGGGACAAAGAGAGACCCAGTACTTC. The full variable domain, in which reference TRBV9 and TRBJ2-5 provide the parts outside the CDR3, is DSGVTQTPKHLITATGQRVTLRCSPRSGDLSVYWYQQSLDQGLQFLIQYYNGEERAKGNILERFSAQQFPDLHSELNLSSLELGDSALYFCASSAGWGQRETQYFGPGTRLLVL.

Only one count was recorded for this clone. The chain is built from TRBV19 and TRBJ2-4; 9 nucleotides match TRBD1. The germline V gene encodes CDR1 LNHDA and CDR2 SQIVND (reference sequence). This CDR3 has 18 residues. The V segment lost 6 bases and the J segment 2 bases; nucleotides outside the gene matches: 14. For the CDR3, the DNA is TGTGCCAGTAGCGGGACAGGGTACAGGAGAGCTCCCAAAAACATTCAGTACTTC. Amino acid sequence: CASSGTGYRRAPKNIQYF.

This clone was found a few times. The rearrangement uses TRBV29-1 and TRBJ1-1; D not resolved. The CDR3 runs to 10 residues. V lost 7 bases to trimming and J lost 7 bases, with 10 bases between them. CDR1 and CDR2 from the germline V gene are SQVTM and ANQGSEA. The CDR3 reads CSAEVSEAFF. The CDR3 DNA reads TGCAGCGCCGAGGTCAGTGAAGCTTTCTTT.

The gene calls are TRBV18 and TRBJ2-2; TRBD1 matches at 9 bases. The CDR3 length is 14 residues. The J segment lost 7 bases and the V segment lost 2 bases, leaving 2 bases of the junction unmatched. Per germline, CDR1 KGHSH and CDR2 LQKENI. In DNA form, the CDR3 reads TGTGCCAGCTCACCAGGGACAGGGAACGGGGAGCTGTTTTTT. It encodes CASSPGTGNGELFF.

V and J are TRBV19 and TRBJ2-7; 8 bases match TRBD1. The ends lost 10 bases at V and 3 bases at J; junction bases unmatched: 8. Germline CDR1 LNHDA, CDR2 SQIVND (reference sequence). CDR3 length equals 13 residues. The CDR3 is CATQDRVSYEQYF. In DNA form, the CDR3 reads TGTGCCACCCAGGACAGGGTCAGCTACGAGCAGTACTTC.

This chain links TRBV30 with TRBJ2-1; D perhaps matches TRBD1 (5 bases). From germline, CDR1 is GTSNPN and CDR2 SVGIG (reference sequence). The V gene lost 0 bases and the J gene lost 7 bases, with 7 bases spanning the gap. CDR3 length: 12 residues. The CDR3 region has the DNA TGTGCCTGGAGTGTACAGGAGAATGAGCAGTTCTTC. Its protein is CAWSVQENEQFF.

The rearrangement links TRBV27 to TRBJ1-6, with unresolved D. CDR1 and CDR2 (germline): MNHEY, SMNVEV (reference sequence). This CDR3 has 15 amino acids. With 3 bases removed from V and 6 bases from J, the gap between germline ends came to 12 bases. CDR3 DNA sequence: TGTGCCAGCAGTTTGGAGGCGTCGGGTAATTCACCCCTCCACTTT. Protein: CASSLEASGNSPLHF.